This TCR beta chain came from a study of identical twins. Study-wide results and limits: Partial confounding of zero-insertion analyses by invariant MAIT and iNKT cells was possible. Whereas memory repertoires showed no such difference, abundant cord blood beta clonotypes carried fewer insertions.

Comments on this clonotype: The antigen is not known.

A universal primer binding site was introduced by template switching. The final cDNA contained unique molecular identifiers. In TCRdb, the 5' RACE reads were re-called with MiXCR into one record per CDR3 protein. The data contain 1.5 million to 2 million distinct CDR3 sequences, less than 35% of them singletons. The TCR was taken from a newborn girl in good health. Specimen: cord blood.

The CDR3 spells CSARDLAGGFSEQYF. CDR3 DNA sequence: TGCAGTGCTAGAGATCTAGCGGGAGGATTCTCCGAGCAGTACTTC. This chain links TRBV20-1 with TRBJ2-7; 11 positions match TRBD2. CDR1 DFQATT and CDR2 SNEGSKA come from the germline V gene (reference sequence). V gave up 0 bases and J gave up 6 bases; unmatched junction bases: 7. The length of the CDR3 is 15 residues.